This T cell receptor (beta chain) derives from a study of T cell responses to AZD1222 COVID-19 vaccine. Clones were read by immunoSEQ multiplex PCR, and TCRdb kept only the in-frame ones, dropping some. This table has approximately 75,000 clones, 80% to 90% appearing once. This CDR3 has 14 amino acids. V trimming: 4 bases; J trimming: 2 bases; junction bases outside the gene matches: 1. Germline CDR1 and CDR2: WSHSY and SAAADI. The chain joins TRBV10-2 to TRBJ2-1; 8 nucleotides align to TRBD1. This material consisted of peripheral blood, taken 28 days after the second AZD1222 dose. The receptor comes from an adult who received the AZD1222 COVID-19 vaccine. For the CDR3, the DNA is TGCGCCAGCAGTGGGACAGGGCCCTACAATGAGCAGTTCTTC. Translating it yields CASSGTGPYNEQFF.